Below are 23 T cell receptor beta chains sequenced from a single sample in a study of cytomegalovirus exposure and HLA in healthy donors. It was with 60 Vbeta and 13 Jbeta primers that the PCR ran. Profiled with immunoSEQ multiplex PCR; TCRdb holds only in-frame clones, not every one. This table has 150,000 to 200,000 clones, around four fifths appearing once. Specimen: PBMCs. The receptors stem from a girl aged 2 to 10 in good health and CMV-seropositive.

The genes are TRBV4-1 and TRBJ2-6; tentative D call: TRBD1 (6 bases). Germline assignment: CDR1 MGHRA and CDR2 YSYEKL. The CDR3 loop spans 17 amino acids. The germline V and J ends were trimmed by 3 bases and 10 bases, with 22 bases remaining between them. The DNA for the CDR3 is TGCGCCAGCAGCCAGAGTCCGATCGCGACAGGCAAAAACGTCCTGACTTTC. It specifies CASSQSPIATGKNVLTF.

This clone occurred a few times. The gene calls are TRBV2 and TRBJ2-5, with D unclear. The CDR3 contains 13 residues. Trimming left V 6 bases short and J 1 base short, with 9 bases between. Germline V lookup: CDR1 SNHLY, CDR2 FYNNEI. CDR3 DNA: TGTGCCAGCAGGCTTCTAGGCCAAGAGACCCAGTACTTC. It is translated as CASRLLGQETQYF.

The chain carries TRBV19 and TRBJ2-1; 9 nucleotides match TRBD2. The V gene's germline CDR1 is LNHDA and CDR2 SQIVND (reference sequence). V was clipped by 4 bases and J by 3 bases; unmatched bases: 4. The CDR3 is made up of 15 amino acids. The CDR3 sequence: CASSKPAGGYNEQFF. The CDR3, as DNA: TGTGCCAGTAGTAAACCAGCGGGAGGCTACAATGAGCAGTTCTTC. Combining the CDR3 with reference TRBV19 and TRBJ2-1 gives the whole variable domain DGGITQSPKYLFRKEGQNVTLSCEQNLNHDAMYWYRQDPGQGLRLIYYSQIVNDFQKGDIAEGYSVSREKKESFPLTVTSAQKNPTAFYLCASSKPAGGYNEQFFGPGTRLTVL.

The chain employs TRBV15 and TRBJ2-7; 7 bases are a match to TRBD1. With 0 bases clipped from V and 4 bases from J, the junction kept 9 bases outside the gene matches. The CDR3 is 16 amino acids. Germline CDR1 and CDR2: LNHNV and YYDKDF (reference sequence). CDR3 nucleotide sequence: TGTGCCACCAGCAGAGAAGGGAAGGGACAGTTATACGAGCAGTACTTC. Protein sequence: CATSREGKGQLYEQYF.

This clone was counted between two and nine times. The V gene is TRBV29-1, the J gene TRBJ1-2; the D is unclear. In germline, CDR1 is SQVTM, CDR2 ANQGSEA. V lost 3 bases and J lost 4, with 3 bases in between. The CDR3 spans 10 residues. This CDR3 reads CSVDLYGYTF. DNA of the CDR3: TGCAGCGTTGACCTCTATGGCTACACCTTC.

This chain connects TRBV19 to TRBJ1-5; D unclear. Germline CDR1 and CDR2: LNHDA and SQIVND (reference sequence). Between the trimmed V and J ends, which lost 5 bases and 3 bases, there was a span of 11 bases. This CDR3 is 14 amino acids long. The CDR3 coding sequence is TGTGCCAGTAGTTCATACATCTTCAATCAGCCCCAGCATTTT. This gives the protein CASSSYIFNQPQHF. Filled out from reference TRBV19 and TRBJ1-5, the complete variable domain reads DGGITQSPKYLFRKEGQNVTLSCEQNLNHDAMYWYRQDPGQGLRLIYYSQIVNDFQKGDIAEGYSVSREKKESFPLTVTSAQKNPTAFYLCASSSYIFNQPQHFGDGTRLSIL.

With regard to this clone: Other DNA sequences within the sample encode an identical CDR3. In DNA form, the CDR3 reads TGTGCCAGCAGGAGGGGCAATCAGCCCCAGCATTTT. Translation gives CASRRGNQPQHF. The J gene is TRBJ1-5, the V gene TRBV28; D gene ambiguous. Germline CDR1 reads MDHEN; CDR2 reads SYDVKM. With 6 bases removed from V and 2 bases from J, the gap between germline ends came to 5 bases. The CDR3 is 12 amino acids. The whole variable domain, remainder taken from reference TRBV28 and TRBJ1-5, is DVKVTQSSRYLVKRTGEKVFLECVQDMDHENMFWYRQDPGLGLRLIYFSYDVKMKEKGDIPEGYSVSREKKERFSLILESASTNQTSMYLCASRRGNQPQHFGDGTRLSIL.

The genes are TRBV14 and TRBJ1-4; TRBD1 agrees at 8 bases. Germline trimming cut 3 bases from V and 7 bases from J; bases unmatched to any gene: 7. This CDR3 region has 15 residues. CDR1 SGHDN and CDR2 FVKESK come from the germline V gene. CDR3 in amino acids: CASSHNRGGFEKLFF. CDR3 DNA: TGTGCCAGCAGCCACAACAGGGGGGGTTTTGAAAAACTGTTTTTT.

This clone was counted a single time. The V and J genes are TRBV9 and TRBJ1-4; D possibly corresponds to TRBD1 (5 bases). Germline loops: CDR1 SGDLS, CDR2 YYNGEE. This CDR3 spans 16 amino acids. V lost 3 bases, J lost 2 bases, and 14 bases lay in between. CDR3 sequence reads: CASSANQGATNEKLFF. The CDR3, as DNA: TGTGCCAGCAGCGCCAATCAAGGGGCGACTAATGAAAAACTGTTTTTT.

The V call is TRBV25-1, the J call TRBJ2-5, with 7 bases aligning to TRBD1. The end of the DNA aligns better with TRBJ2-7, so the J call may be wrong. From germline, CDR1 is MGHDK and CDR2 SYGVNS. This CDR3 has 15 amino acids. Here the CDR3 DNA reads TGTGCCAGCAGTGGCAGGGGGTTTTCGTCCTACGAGCAGTACTTC. This sequence encodes CASSGRGFSSYEQYF.

V gene TRBV5-4 combines with J gene TRBJ1-1; possible D gene TRBD1, 5 bases. CDR3 length: 16 residues. Germline-derived CDR1 and CDR2 are SGHNT and YYREEE (reference sequence). V lost 3 bases to trimming and J lost 0 bases, with 15 bases between them. CDR3 sequence reads: CASSSHRGPMNTEAFF. The CDR3 nucleotides are TGTGCCAGCAGCTCCCATAGGGGTCCTATGAACACTGAAGCTTTCTTT.

The table lists this clone with a count of one. V and J are TRBV10-1 and TRBJ1-2; D perhaps matches TRBD1 (5 bases). Per germline, CDR1 WNHNN and CDR2 SYGVQD (reference sequence). The CDR3 covers 16 residues. V was pared by 9 bases and J by 3 bases, with 23 bases between. CDR3 in amino acids: CARSLPCAGRDYGYTF. CDR3 in DNA: TGCGCCAGATCCCTTCCGTGTGCAGGGAGGGACTATGGCTACACCTTC.

The chain is built from TRBV6-4 and TRBJ2-3; 9 positions agree with TRBD2. Germline-derived CDR1 and CDR2 are MRHNA and SNTAGT. The CDR3 runs 15 residues. V shed 2 bases, J shed 1 base, and the junction held 1 base outside the gene matches. CDR3 in amino acids: CASSDASGGTDTQYF. In DNA form, the CDR3 reads TGTGCCAGCAGTGACGCTAGCGGGGGCACAGATACGCAGTATTTT.

V usage is TRBV7-9 and J usage is TRBJ2-2, with 8 positions matching TRBD2. Germline V gene sequence: CDR1 SEHNR, CDR2 FQNEAQ (reference sequence). The CDR3 is 16 residues long. V trimming: 5 bases; J trimming: 7 bases; junction bases outside the gene matches: 12. The CDR3 coding sequence is TGTGCCAGCAGCACGGGACTAGTGTTAGCCGGCGGGGAGCTGTTTTTT. Protein: CASSTGLVLAGGELFF.

This chain joins TRBV5-1 and TRBJ1-2; no clear D gene. V was shortened by 1 base and J by 7 bases, with 8 bases between the two germline ends. Per germline, CDR1 SGHRS and CDR2 YFSETQ. This CDR3 has 12 amino acids. The CDR3 loop is CASSLTESGYTF. CDR3 DNA sequence: TGCGCCAGCAGCTTGACAGAGAGTGGCTACACCTTC. The variable domain in full, with the rest retrieved from reference TRBV5-1 and TRBJ1-2, is KAGVTQTPRYLIKTRGQQVTLSCSPISGHRSVSWYQQTPGQGLQFLFEYFSETQRNKGNFPGRFSGRQFSNSRSEMNVSTLELGDSALYLCASSLTESGYTFGSGTRLTVV.

V gene TRBV5-6 combines with J gene TRBJ2-1; 11 bases are shared with TRBD1. Losses at the gene ends were 4 bases for V and 4 bases for J; bases not matched to a gene: 10. CDR3 length: 17 amino acids. Germline V CDR1 and CDR2: SGHDT, YYEEEE. The CDR3 DNA reads TGTGCCAGCAGCGGGGGACAGGGGGATCGGGGGTACAATGAGCAGTTCTTC. It is translated as CASSGGQGDRGYNEQFF. The full variable domain, in which reference TRBV5-6 and TRBJ2-1 provide the parts outside the CDR3, is DAGVTQSPTHLIKTRGQQVTLRCSPKSGHDTVSWYQQALGQGPQFIFQYYEEEERQRGNFPDRFSGHQFPNYSSELNVNALLLGDSALYLCASSGGQGDRGYNEQFFGPGTRLTVL.

In this sample, this clone turned up a few times. This chain links TRBV5-4 with TRBJ2-7, with a tentative D call TRBD2 (5 bases). Trimming stripped 4 bases from V and 3 bases from J, with 14 bases between. Germline assignment: CDR1 SGHNT and CDR2 YYREEE (reference sequence). The CDR3 extends over 14 amino acids. The CDR3 is CASSPSGHDYEQYF. Written as DNA, the CDR3 is TGTGCCAGCAGCCCCAGCGGTCACGACTACGAGCAGTACTTC.

The chain couples TRBV30 to TRBJ1-5; D ambiguous. V was trimmed by 1 base and J by 4 bases, leaving 5 bases between them. The CDR3 extends over 12 amino acids. Per germline, CDR1 GTSNPN and CDR2 SVGIG (reference sequence). CDR3 in amino acids: CAWSASNQPQHF. CDR3 DNA: TGTGCCTGGAGTGCGTCGAATCAGCCCCAGCATTTT.

V and J are TRBV7-3 and TRBJ2-1, with 11 positions matching TRBD2. Germline assignment: CDR1 SGHTA and CDR2 FQGTGA. The CDR3 runs 15 residues. Unmatched junction bases numbered 5, after V lost 5 bases and J lost 5 bases. CDR3 nucleotides: TGTGCCAGCAGCAGCGGACTAGCGGGTCACAATGAGCAGTTCTTC. Encoded protein: CASSSGLAGHNEQFF.

This rearrangement joins TRBV14 to TRBJ2-7, with TRBD2 matching 10 bases. Germline CDR1 and CDR2: SGHDN and FVKESK. V trimming: 4 bases; J trimming: 4 bases; junction bases outside the gene matches: 10. CDR3 size: 16 residues. The CDR3 DNA reads as TGTGCCAGCAGCCTATGGACTAGCGGAACCTTATACGAGCAGTACTTC. This sequence encodes CASSLWTSGTLYEQYF. The full variable domain, in which reference TRBV14 and TRBJ2-7 provide the parts outside the CDR3, is EAGVTQFPSHSVIEKGQTVTLRCDPISGHDNLYWYRRVMGKEIKFLLHFVKESKQDESGMPNNRFLAERTGGTYSTLKVQPAELEDSGVYFCASSLWTSGTLYEQYFGPGTRLTVT.

The V and J genes are TRBV7-9 and TRBJ2-7, with a possible D match to TRBD1 (5 bases). The germline gives CDR1 SEHNR, CDR2 FQNEAQ (reference sequence). Trimming stripped 4 bases from V and 3 bases from J, with 13 bases between. The CDR3 is 14 residues long. CDR3 nucleotides: TGTGCCAGCAGCTCCCTGGGGCAGGGCTACGAGCAGTACTTC. Amino acid sequence: CASSSLGQGYEQYF.

In DNA form, the CDR3 reads TGCGCCAGCAGCTTGGAAGAGGGAAGAGGCGAAGCTTTCTTT. Translated, it gives CASSLEEGRGEAFF. The chain uses TRBV5-1 and TRBJ1-1; D is undetermined. The germline V and J ends were trimmed by 0 bases and 8 bases, with 14 bases remaining between them. Germline values: CDR1 SGHRS, CDR2 YFSETQ. This CDR3 spans 14 amino acids.

The genes are TRBV5-8 and TRBJ2-1; 8 bases line up with TRBD2. From germline, CDR1 is SGHTS and CDR2 YDEGEE. The CDR3 covers 14 residues. J gave up 4 bases and V 5 bases, and 5 bases lay outside the gene matches. The CDR3 DNA reads as TGTGCCAGCAGTACCGGGACTAGGTACAATGAGCAGTTCTTC. Residues: CASSTGTRYNEQFF.